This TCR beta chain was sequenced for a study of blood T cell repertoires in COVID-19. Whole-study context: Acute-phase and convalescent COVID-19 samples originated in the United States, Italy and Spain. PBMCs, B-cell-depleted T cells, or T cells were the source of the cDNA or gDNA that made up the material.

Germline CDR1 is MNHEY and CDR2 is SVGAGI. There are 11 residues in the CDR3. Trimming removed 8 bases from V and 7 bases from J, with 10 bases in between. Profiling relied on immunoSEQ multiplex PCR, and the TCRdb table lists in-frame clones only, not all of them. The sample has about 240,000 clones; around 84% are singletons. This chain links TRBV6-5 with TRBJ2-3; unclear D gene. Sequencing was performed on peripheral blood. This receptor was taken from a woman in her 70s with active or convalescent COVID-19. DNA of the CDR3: TGTGCCAGCGCAGGCCCCCATACGCAGTATTTT. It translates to CASAGPHTQYF.